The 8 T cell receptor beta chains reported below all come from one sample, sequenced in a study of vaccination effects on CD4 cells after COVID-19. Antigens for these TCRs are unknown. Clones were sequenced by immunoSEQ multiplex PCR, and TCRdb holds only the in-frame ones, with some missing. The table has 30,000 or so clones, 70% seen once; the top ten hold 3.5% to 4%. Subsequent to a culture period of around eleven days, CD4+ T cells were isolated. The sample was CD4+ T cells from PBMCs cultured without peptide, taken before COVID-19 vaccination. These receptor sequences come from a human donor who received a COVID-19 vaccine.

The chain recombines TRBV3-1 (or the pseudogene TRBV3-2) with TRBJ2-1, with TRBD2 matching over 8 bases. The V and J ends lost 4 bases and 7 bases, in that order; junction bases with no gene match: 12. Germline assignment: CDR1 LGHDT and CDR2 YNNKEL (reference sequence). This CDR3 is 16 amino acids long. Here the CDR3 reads CASSPRRTGGGNEQFF. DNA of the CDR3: TGTGCCAGCAGCCCCCGGAGGACGGGGGGGGGAAATGAGCAGTTCTTC.

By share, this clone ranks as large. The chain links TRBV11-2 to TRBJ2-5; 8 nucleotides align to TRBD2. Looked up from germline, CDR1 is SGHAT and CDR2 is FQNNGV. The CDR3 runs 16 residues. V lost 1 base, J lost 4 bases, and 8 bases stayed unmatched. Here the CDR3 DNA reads TGTGCCAGCAGCTTAGGGACTAGCCTGGCCGGAGAGACCCAGTACTTC. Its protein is CASSLGTSLAGETQYF.

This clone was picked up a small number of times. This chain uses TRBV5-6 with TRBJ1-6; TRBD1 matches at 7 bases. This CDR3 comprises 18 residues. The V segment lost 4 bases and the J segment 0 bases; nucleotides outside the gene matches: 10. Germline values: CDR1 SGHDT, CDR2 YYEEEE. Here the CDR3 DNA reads TGTGCCAGCAGCAAAGGGACAGAAGCCTTCTCCTATAATTCACCCCTCCACTTT. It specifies CASSKGTEAFSYNSPLHF.

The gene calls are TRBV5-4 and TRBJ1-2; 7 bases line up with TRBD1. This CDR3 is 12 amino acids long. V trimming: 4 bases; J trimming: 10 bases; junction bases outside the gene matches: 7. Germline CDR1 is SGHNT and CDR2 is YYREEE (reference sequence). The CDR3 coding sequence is TGTGCCAGCAGCCCCCGGGACAGCTACTACACCTTC. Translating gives CASSPRDSYYTF.

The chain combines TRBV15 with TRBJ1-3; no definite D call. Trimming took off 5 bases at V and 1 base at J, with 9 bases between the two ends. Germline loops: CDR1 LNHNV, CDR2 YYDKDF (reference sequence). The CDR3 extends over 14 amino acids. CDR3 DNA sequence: TGTGCCACCAGCCGGTACGCATCTGGAAACACCATATATTTT. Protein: CATSRYASGNTIYF.

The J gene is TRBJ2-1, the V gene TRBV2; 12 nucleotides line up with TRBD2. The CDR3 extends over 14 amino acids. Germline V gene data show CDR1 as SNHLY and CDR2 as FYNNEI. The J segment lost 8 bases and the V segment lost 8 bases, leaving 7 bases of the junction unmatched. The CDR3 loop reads CASGGTSGPHEQFF. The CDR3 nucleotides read TGTGCCAGCGGGGGGACTAGCGGGCCCCATGAGCAGTTCTTC.

CDR3 DNA sequence: TGTGCCAGCAGCTTGTATCTATCTTACTACAATGAGCAGTTCTTC. Protein: CASSLYLSYYNEQFF. The genes are TRBV5-4 and TRBJ2-1; D call uncertain. This CDR3 is 15 amino acids long. Trimming removed 1 base at V and 3 bases at J, with 11 bases between. Per germline, CDR1 SGHNT and CDR2 YYREEE (reference sequence).

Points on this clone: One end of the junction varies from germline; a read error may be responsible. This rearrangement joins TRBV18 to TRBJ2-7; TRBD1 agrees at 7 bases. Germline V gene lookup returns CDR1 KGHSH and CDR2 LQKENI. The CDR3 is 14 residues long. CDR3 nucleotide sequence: TGTGCCAGCTCATCACCGACAGGGCCCTACGAGCAGTACTTC. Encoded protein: CASSSPTGPYEQYF.